The entry that follows covers one T cell receptor beta chain sequence. These data come from a study of control samples from healthy donors and cancer patients. TCRdb's copy holds only in-frame clones and misses some; the assay was immunoSEQ multiplex PCR. This table holds more than 150,000 clones, 80% to 95% found once. V was clipped by 0 bases and J by 5 bases; unmatched bases: 1. The CDR3 runs 13 residues. CDR1 SGHDT and CDR2 YYEEEE come from the germline V gene. This TCR was recovered from a woman in her thirties in good health. The V and J genes are TRBV5-6 and TRBJ2-7, with 8 bases lining up with TRBD1. Sequencing used blood. The CDR3 DNA reads as TGTGCCAGCAGCTTGGACAGGGGGGACGAGCAGTACTTC. Residues: CASSLDRGDEQYF.